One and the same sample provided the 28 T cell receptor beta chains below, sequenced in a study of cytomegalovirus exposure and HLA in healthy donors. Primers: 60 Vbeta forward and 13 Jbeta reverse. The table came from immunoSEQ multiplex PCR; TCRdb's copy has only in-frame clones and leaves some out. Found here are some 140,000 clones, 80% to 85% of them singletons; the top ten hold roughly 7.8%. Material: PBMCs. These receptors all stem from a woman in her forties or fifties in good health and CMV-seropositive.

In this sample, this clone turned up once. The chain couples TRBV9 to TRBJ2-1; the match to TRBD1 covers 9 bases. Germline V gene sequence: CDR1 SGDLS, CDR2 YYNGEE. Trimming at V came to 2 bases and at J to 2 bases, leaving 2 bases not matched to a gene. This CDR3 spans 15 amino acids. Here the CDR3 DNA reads TGTGCCAGCAGCGTGGACAGGGGAACCTACAATGAGCAGTTCTTC. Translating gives CASSVDRGTYNEQFF.

The CDR3 here is CSSDRGWNEQFF. DNA for the CDR3: TGCAGCTCGGACAGGGGGTGGAATGAGCAGTTCTTC. This chain connects TRBV29-1 to TRBJ2-1, with TRBD1 matching 10 bases. Germline trimming cut 8 bases from V and 7 bases from J; bases unmatched to any gene: 5. The CDR3 contains 12 residues. In germline, CDR1 is SQVTM, CDR2 ANQGSEA.

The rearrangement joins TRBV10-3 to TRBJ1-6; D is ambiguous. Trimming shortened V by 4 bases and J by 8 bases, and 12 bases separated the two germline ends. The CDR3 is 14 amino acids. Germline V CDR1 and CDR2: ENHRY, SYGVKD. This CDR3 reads CAISGRGEDSPLHF. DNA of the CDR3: TGTGCCATCAGTGGGCGAGGCGAGGATTCACCCCTCCACTTT.

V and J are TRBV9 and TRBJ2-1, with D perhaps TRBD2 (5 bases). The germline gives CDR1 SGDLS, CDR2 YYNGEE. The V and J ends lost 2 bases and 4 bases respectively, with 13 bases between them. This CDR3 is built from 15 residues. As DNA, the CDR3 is TGTGCCAGCAGCGTTCCCTCCTCGGGATACAATGAGCAGTTCTTC. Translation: CASSVPSSGYNEQFF.

The CDR3, as DNA: TGTGCCAGCAGTCCGCCGGGGTTGGGGAACACTGAAGCTTTCTTT. It translates to CASSPPGLGNTEAFF. V usage is TRBV28 and J usage is TRBJ1-1; D not resolved. CDR3 size: 15 residues. V was clipped by 5 bases and J by 1 base, with 14 bases between them. From germline, CDR1 is MDHEN and CDR2 SYDVKM.

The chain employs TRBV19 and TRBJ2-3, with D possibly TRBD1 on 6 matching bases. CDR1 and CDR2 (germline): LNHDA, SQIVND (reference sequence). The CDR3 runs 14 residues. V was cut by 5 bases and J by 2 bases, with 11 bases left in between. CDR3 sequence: CASSPGHSTDTQYF. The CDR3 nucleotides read TGTGCCAGTAGTCCGGGACACTCCACAGATACGCAGTATTTT.

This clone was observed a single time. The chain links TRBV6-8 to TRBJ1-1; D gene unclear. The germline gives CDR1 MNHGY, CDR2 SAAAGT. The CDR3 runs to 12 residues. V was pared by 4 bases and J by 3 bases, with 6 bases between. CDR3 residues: CASSSDYTEAFF. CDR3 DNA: TGTGCCAGCAGTTCGGACTACACTGAAGCTTTCTTT.

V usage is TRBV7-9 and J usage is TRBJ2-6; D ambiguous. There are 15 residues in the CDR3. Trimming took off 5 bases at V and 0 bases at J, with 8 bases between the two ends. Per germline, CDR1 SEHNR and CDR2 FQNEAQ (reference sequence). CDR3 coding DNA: TGTGCCAGCAGCCCCACAGCCTCTGGGGCCAACGTCCTGACTTTC. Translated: CASSPTASGANVLTF.

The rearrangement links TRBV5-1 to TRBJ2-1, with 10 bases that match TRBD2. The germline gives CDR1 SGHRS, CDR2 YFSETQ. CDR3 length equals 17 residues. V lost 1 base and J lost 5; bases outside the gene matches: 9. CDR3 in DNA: TGCGCCAGCAGCTTGCGGCCTAGCGGGGGCGGGGACAATGAGCAGTTCTTC. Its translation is CASSLRPSGGGDNEQFF.

CDR3 DNA sequence: TGTGCCAGCAGTGACGAACTATTATCCTACGAGCAGTACTTC. It yields the protein CASSDELLSYEQYF. The gene calls are TRBV2 and TRBJ2-7, with no clear D. The germline V and J ends were trimmed by 3 bases and 1 base, with 10 bases remaining between them. The CDR3 length is 14 residues. The germline CDR1 and CDR2 sequences are SNHLY and FYNNEI.

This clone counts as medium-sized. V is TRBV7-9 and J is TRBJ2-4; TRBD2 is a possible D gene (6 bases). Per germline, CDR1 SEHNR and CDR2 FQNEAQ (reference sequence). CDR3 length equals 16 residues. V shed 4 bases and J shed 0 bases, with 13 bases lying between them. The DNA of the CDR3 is TGTGCCAGCAGCTCGGGAGCAGGACTAGCCAAAAACATTCAGTACTTC. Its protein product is CASSSGAGLAKNIQYF.

CDR3 region: CASSPESVYGYTF. CDR3 nucleotides: TGTGCCAGTAGTCCCGAGTCTGTCTATGGCTACACCTTC. The chain uses TRBV19 and TRBJ1-2; D is unresolved. CDR1 LNHDA and CDR2 SQIVND come from the germline V gene (reference sequence). V lost 5 bases and J lost 4, with 11 bases in between. CDR3 length equals 13 residues.

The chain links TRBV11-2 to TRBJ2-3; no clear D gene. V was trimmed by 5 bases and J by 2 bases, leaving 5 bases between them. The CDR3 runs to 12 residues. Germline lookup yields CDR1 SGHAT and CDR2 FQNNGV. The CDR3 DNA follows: TGTGCCAGCAGCCCAATCACAGATACGCAGTATTTT. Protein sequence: CASSPITDTQYF.

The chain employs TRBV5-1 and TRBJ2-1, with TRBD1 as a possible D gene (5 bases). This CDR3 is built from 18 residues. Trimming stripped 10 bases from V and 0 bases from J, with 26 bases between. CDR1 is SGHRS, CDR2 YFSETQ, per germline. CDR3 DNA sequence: TGCGCCGGAAGGGGATGCAGGTTCTTTAACCTCTCCTACAATGAGCAGTTCTTC. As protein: CAGRGCRFFNLSYNEQFF.

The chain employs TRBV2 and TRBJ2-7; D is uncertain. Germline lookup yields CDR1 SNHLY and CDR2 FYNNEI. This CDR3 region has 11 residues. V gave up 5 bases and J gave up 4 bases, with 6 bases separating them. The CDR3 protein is CASSTGYEQYF. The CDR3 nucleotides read TGTGCCAGCAGTACGGGTTACGAGCAGTACTTC.

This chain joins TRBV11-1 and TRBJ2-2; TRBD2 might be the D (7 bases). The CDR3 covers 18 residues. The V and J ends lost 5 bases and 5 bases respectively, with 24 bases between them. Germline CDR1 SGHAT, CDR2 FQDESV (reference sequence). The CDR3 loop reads CASSGGPGEGRGTGELFF. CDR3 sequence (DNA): TGTGCCAGCAGCGGAGGGCCAGGGGAGGGCCGGGGGACCGGGGAGCTGTTTTTT.

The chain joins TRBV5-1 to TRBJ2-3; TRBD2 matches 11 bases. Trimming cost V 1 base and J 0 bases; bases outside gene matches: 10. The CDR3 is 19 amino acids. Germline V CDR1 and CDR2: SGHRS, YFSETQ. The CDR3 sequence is CASSLRLAGGLASTDTQYF. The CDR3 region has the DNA TGCGCCAGCAGCTTGAGGCTAGCGGGGGGACTCGCTAGCACAGATACGCAGTATTTT. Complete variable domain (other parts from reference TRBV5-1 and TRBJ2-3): KAGVTQTPRYLIKTRGQQVTLSCSPISGHRSVSWYQQTPGQGLQFLFEYFSETQRNKGNFPGRFSGRQFSNSRSEMNVSTLELGDSALYLCASSLRLAGGLASTDTQYFGPGTRLTVL.

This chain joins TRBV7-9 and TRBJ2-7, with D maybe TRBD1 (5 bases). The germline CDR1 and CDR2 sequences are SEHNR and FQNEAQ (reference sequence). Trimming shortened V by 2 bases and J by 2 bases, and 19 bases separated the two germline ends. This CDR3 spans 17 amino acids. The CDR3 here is CASSLRSTAKSPYEQYF. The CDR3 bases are TGTGCCAGCAGCTTAAGATCGACAGCGAAATCTCCCTACGAGCAGTACTTC.

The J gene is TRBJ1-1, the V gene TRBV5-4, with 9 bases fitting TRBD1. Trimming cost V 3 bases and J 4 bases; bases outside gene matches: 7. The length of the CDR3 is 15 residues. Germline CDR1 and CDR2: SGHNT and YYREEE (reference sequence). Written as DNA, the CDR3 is TGTGCCAGCAGCTCTCCGGGGACAGGGACCACTGAAGCTTTCTTT. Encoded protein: CASSSPGTGTTEAFF.

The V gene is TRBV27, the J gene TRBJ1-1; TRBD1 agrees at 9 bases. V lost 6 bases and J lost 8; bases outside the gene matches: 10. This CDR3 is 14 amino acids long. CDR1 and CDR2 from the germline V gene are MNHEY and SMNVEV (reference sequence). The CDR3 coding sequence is TGTGCCAGCAGGGCGACGGACAGGGGTGGGGAAGCTTTCTTT. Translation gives CASRATDRGGEAFF.

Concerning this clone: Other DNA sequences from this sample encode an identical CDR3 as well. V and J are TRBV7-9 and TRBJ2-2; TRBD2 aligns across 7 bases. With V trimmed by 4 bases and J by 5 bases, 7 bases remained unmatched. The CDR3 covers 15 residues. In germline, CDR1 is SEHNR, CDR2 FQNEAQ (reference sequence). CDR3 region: CASSSSGGRTGELFF. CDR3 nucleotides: TGTGCCAGCAGCTCCTCGGGAGGCCGTACCGGGGAGCTGTTTTTT.

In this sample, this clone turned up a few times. The CDR3 bases are TGTGCCAGCGGAAGGACAGGGAGCTCCTACGAGCAGTACTTC. This gives the protein CASGRTGSSYEQYF. J is TRBJ2-7 and V is TRBV6-5, with TRBD1 matching 8 bases. This CDR3 has 14 amino acids. The V segment lost 8 bases and the J segment 0 bases; nucleotides outside the gene matches: 6. Germline CDR1 is MNHEY and CDR2 is SVGAGI.

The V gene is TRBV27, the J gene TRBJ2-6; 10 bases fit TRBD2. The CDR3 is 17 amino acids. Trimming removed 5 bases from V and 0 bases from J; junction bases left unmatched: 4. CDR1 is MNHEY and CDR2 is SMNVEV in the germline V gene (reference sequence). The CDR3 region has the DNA TGTGCCAGCAGTGTAGCGGGAGGCACCTCTGGGGCCAACGTCCTGACTTTC. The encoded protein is CASSVAGGTSGANVLTF. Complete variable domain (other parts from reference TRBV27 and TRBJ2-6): EAQVTQNPRYLITVTGKKLTVTCSQNMNHEYMSWYRQDPGLGLRQIYYSMNVEVTDKGDVPEGYKVSRKEKRNFPLILESPSPNQTSLYFCASSVAGGTSGANVLTFGAGSRLTVL.

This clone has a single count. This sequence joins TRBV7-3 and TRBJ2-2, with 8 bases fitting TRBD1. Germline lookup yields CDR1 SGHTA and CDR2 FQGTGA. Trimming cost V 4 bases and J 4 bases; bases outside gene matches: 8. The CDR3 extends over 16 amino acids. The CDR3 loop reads CASSSSPDRVTGELFF. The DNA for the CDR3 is TGTGCCAGCAGCTCTTCCCCGGACAGGGTCACCGGGGAGCTGTTTTTT.

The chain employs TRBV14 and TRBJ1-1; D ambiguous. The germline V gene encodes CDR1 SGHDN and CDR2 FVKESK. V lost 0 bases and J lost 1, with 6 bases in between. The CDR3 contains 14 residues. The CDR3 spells CASSQEGANTEAFF. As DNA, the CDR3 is TGTGCCAGCAGCCAAGAGGGCGCGAACACTGAAGCTTTCTTT.

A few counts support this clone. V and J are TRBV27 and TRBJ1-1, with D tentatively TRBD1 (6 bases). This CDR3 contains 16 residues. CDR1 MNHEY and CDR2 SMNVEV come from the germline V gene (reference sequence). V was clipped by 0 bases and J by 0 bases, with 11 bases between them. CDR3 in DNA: TGTGCCAGCAGTTTATCGCCGGGGACAATGAACACTGAAGCTTTCTTT. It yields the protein CASSLSPGTMNTEAFF.

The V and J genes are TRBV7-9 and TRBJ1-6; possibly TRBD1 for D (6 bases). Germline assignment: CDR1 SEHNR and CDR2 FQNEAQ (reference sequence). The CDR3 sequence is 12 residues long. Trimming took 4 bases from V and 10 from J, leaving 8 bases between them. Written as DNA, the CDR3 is TGTGCCAGCAGCTCAGGGGAATCACCCCTCCACTTT. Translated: CASSSGESPLHF.

The CDR3: CASALFRGGQPQHF. CDR3 in DNA: TGTGCCAGTGCGTTATTCCGGGGAGGGCAGCCCCAGCATTTT. The chain links TRBV19 to TRBJ1-5; D unclear. V was clipped by 8 bases and J by 7 bases, with 18 bases between them. This CDR3 contains 14 residues. Looked up from germline, CDR1 is LNHDA and CDR2 is SQIVND (reference sequence).